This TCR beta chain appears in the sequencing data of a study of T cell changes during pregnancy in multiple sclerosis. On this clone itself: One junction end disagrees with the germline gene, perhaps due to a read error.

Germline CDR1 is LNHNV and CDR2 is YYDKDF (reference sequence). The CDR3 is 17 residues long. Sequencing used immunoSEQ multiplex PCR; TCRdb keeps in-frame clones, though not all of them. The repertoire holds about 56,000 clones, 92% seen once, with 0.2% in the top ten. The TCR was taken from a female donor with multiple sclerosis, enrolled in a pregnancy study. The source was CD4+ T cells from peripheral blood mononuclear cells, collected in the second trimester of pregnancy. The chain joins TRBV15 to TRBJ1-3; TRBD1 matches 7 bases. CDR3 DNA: TGTGCCACCAGCGGAGAGGACAGGATTCTCTCTGGAAACACCATATATTTT. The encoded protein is CATSGEDRILSGNTIYF.